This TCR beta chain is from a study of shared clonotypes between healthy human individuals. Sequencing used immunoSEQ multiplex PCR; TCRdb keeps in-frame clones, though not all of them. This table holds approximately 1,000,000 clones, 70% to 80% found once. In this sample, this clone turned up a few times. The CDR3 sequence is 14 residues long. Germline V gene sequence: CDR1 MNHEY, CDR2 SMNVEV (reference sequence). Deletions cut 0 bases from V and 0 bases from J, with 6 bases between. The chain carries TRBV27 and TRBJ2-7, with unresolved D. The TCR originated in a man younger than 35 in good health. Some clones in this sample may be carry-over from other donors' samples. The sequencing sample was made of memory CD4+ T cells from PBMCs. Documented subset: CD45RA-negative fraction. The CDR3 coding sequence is TGTGCCAGCAGTTTATCACACCTCTCCTACGAGCAGTACTTC. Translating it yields CASSLSHLSYEQYF.